This section outlines one T cell receptor beta chain sequence together with its context. Its antigen remains undetermined. No much larger clone is present one base from it, and per-base qualities are unavailable. Cut back by 4 bases and 0 bases, the V and J ends lie 10 bases apart. CDR1 and CDR2 were assigned from the germline V gene as SQVTM and ANQGSEA. The CDR3, from cysteine to phenylalanine, totals 13 residues. Only the CDR3 portion is preserved as DNA: 39 bases, with reading frame beginning at the first base. The method behind the library was 5' RACE. The listed sequencing device is Illumina HiSeq 2500. A second PCR of about 7 to 12 cycles was performed with a sample-barcoded 5' primer and a J-beta primer mix. A unique molecular identifier was introduced onto each TCR beta cDNA molecule by a template-switch 5' adaptor carrying 12 random nucleotides. Each sample yielded at least 3 million CDR3-containing paired-end reads. The Mint cDNA synthesis kit, primed by a TRBC-specific oligonucleotide, was used to synthesize first-strand cDNA from all RNA. Following uracil-DNA glycosylase treatment, all cDNA underwent a first 18-cycle PCR with the universal primers M1SS and BC2_uni_R. The authors processed their data as follows. For normalization, 1 million high-quality reads were randomly selected from each sample, with every read carrying a distinct molecular identifier. Reads sharing molecular identifiers were discarded rather than binned into consensus sequences. MiTCR, with a Q25 quality threshold and the strictest error-elimination algorithm, was used for CDR3 identification, clonotype clustering and error correction. Lower-bound total TCR beta diversity was estimated with a nonparametric unseen species model using Euler transformation. The raw public data were reprocessed by TCRdb itself: fastp quality trimming at Q25, MiXCR clonotype calling, in-frame beta chains only. CDR3 protein sequences are deduplicated, and each keeps its most common genes and DNA. Clone size and V and J calls follow TCRdb, not the original study. This sample has approximately 760,000 distinct CDR3 sequences in its table, and 20% to 25% of those were observed once. Just under 9.5% of the sample is in the top ten clones.

These data originate in a study of blood T cells in healthy people across ages (dated by TCRdb to the mid-2010s). Background on the whole study: In model experiments, roughly one uniquely barcoded TCR beta cDNA molecule per two T cells was captured by template switching. The study measured age-related changes in TCR beta repertoire diversity using deep sequencing normalized with unique cDNA molecular identifiers. Donors were grouped into four age groups: young (average roughly 17 years), middle-aged (around 39), aged (around 66) and long-lived (just over 80). The study analyzed two additional independent replicas of 1 million unique cDNA reads from the same blood draw for two donors, one aged 18 to 29 and one aged 80 or older.

What the study reported, not specific to this receptor: Because the CMV infection status of the donors was unknown, age-related changes in expanded clonotypes may potentially have been confounded. There was a strong correlation between observed TCR beta diversity and the percentage of naive T cells measured by flow cytometry. As age increased, observed TCR beta diversity per million T cells dropped in a roughly linear way, and a significant reduction was already evident by age 40. Compared with the aged group, more naive CD4+ T cells, fewer expanded clones and increased TCR diversity were shown by the long-lived group, suggesting age selection. Estimates of total diversity based on one million sequenced T cells were considered lower bounds and underestimates. Since profiling was done on bulk unsorted PBMCs, naive and antigen-experienced compartments could not be conclusively compared.

The 35 to 40 donors, aged about 6 to 100 years, were systemically healthy Caucasian individuals from Russia. Approximately 9.3 milliliters of peripheral blood were drawn from each donor into EDTA-treated Vacutainer tubes. PBMCs were isolated by Ficoll-Paque density-gradient centrifugation, with at least 7 million obtained per sample. Trizol reagent was used to extract total RNA from PBMCs, with at least 6 micrograms per sample. The percentages of naive CD45RAhigh/CD27high T cells were determined by flow cytometry on a PBMC aliquot from every donor. The same data also went into a second study, on T cells of mothers and their children. In that second paper, the authors write: Nine systemically healthy Caucasian individuals served as donors, namely three mothers together with their six children. cDNA synthesis used all of the extracted RNA, with roughly 1.5 ug of RNA in each 15 ul reaction. Sample barcodes and 2-4 random nucleotides were added via the M1S primer in the second PCR. More than 8.5 million TCR beta CDR3 reads were obtained from each mother, and roughly 3 million reads were obtained from each child. Thymic selection similarly shapes TCR recombination output in related and unrelated pairs, with minor effect from inherited differences. Normalized repertoire overlap was always found to be slightly, but never significantly, higher in related mother-child pairs than in unrelated mother-child pairs. With a sensitivity of 90 to 100 clones per million clonotypes, no persistent microchimeric T cell clones were detected. To look for features that set related mother-child pairs apart from unrelated individuals, the researchers ran deep NGS to compare the TCR beta repertoires of mothers and children. On average, the children were roughly 10 +/- 4 years old, while the mothers were approximately 40 +/- 4 years old. After adapters were ligated using NEBNext reagents, the libraries underwent 100+100 nt paired-end sequencing on an Illumina HiSeq 2000. To prevent cross-contamination, the mother and child libraries were prepared a month apart and were sequenced in separate runs. Between roughly 500,000 and 2,300,000 distinct TCR beta clonotypes were identified per donor. Naive TCR beta clonotypes were estimated from low-frequency clonotypes matched to each donor's FACS-determined naive share, without sorting.

This receptor chain uses TRBV29-1 and TRBJ2-7; tentative D gene TRBD2, with 5 bases matching. What was sequenced was blood. The TCR was taken from a boy younger than 18 in good health. The DNA sequence is given as TGCAGCGTTGTGGGCACTAGCTCCTACGAGCAGTACTTC. Its protein reads: CSVVGTSSYEQYF.